This T cell receptor beta chain is drawn from a study of tumor and adjacent non-tumor tissue in lung cancer. Study summary: The cohort had under 15 adenocarcinoma, a couple of squamous cell and 1 small cell patients. Patients were aged about 30 to 76, approximately 11 men and a handful of women, stage I to III.

Regarding this clonotype: Its antigen remains unidentified. At one end the junction does not follow the germline gene, possibly because of a read error.

No cell sorting was done before RNA was extracted from the tissue. Findings of the study overall: Significantly higher TCR diversity was found in tumor than normal lung. Shorter survival was associated with higher TCR diversity in tumors.

The CDR3 contains 16 residues. The germline V gene has CDR1 MNHNS and CDR2 SASEGT. The library came from three nested PCR rounds adapted from ARM-PCR protocols. TCRdb re-called the multiplex PCR reads with MiXCR, one entry per CDR3 protein. The sample yields 68,000 or so distinct CDR3 sequences, just under 60% seen once. V and J are TRBV6-1 and TRBJ1-5; 7 positions match TRBD1. The receptor was isolated from a middle-aged man with non-small cell lung cancer. The material sequenced was lung tumor tissue. The CDR3 region is CACSEDWTGNNQPQHF. In DNA form, the CDR3 reads TGTGCCTGCAGTGAAGACTGGACAGGCAACAATCAGCCCCAGCACTTT.